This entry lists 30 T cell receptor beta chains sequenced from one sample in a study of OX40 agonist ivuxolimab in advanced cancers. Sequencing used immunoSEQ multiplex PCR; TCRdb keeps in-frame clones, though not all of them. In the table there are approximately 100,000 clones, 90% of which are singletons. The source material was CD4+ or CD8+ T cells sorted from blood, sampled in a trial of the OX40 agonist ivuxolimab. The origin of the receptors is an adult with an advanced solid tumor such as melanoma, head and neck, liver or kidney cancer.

Here the CDR3 DNA reads TGCGCCAGCAGTCGAGGTCCCAATGAGCAGTTCTTC. Its translation: CASSRGPNEQFF. V is TRBV10-1 and J is TRBJ2-1; D not certain. The germline V gene encodes CDR1 WNHNN and CDR2 SYGVQD (reference sequence). This CDR3 spans 12 amino acids. V was clipped by 5 bases and J by 6 bases, with 8 bases between them.

In DNA form, the CDR3 reads TGTGCCAGTAGTGTGACTAGCGGGAGGCTATACAATGAGCAGTTCTTC. Protein product: CASSVTSGRLYNEQFF. The gene calls are TRBV19 and TRBJ2-1; 13 bases agree with TRBD2. CDR1 LNHDA and CDR2 SQIVND come from the germline V gene (reference sequence). With V trimmed by 5 bases and J by 4 bases, 5 bases remained unmatched. CDR3 length equals 16 residues.

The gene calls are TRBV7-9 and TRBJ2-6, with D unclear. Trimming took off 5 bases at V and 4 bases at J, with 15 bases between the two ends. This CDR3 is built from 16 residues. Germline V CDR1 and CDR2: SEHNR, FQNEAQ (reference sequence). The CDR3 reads CASSSSLLLGANVLTF. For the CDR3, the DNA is TGTGCCAGCAGCAGTTCCCTACTTCTGGGGGCCAACGTCCTGACTTTC.

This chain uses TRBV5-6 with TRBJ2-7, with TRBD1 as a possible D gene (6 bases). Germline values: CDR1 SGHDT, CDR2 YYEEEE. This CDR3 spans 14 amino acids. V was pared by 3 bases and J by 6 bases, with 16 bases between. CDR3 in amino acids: CASSSLGAVGEQYF. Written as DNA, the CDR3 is TGTGCCAGCAGCTCCCTGGGGGCTGTTGGCGAGCAGTACTTC.

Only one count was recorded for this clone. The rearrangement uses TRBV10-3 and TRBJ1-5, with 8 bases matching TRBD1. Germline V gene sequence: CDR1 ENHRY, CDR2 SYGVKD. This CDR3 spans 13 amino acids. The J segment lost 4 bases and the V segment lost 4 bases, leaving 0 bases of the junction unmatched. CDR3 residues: CAISGTGNQPQHF. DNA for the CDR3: TGTGCCATCAGTGGGACAGGGAATCAGCCCCAGCATTTT.

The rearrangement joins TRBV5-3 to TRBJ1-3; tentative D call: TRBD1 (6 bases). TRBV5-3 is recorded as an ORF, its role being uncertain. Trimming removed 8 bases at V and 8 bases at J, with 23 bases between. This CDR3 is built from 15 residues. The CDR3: CASSAYPQGSDTIYF. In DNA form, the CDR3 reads TGTGCCAGCAGCGCGTACCCCCAGGGGTCGGACACCATATATTTT.

For the CDR3, the DNA is TGTGCCAGCAGCCAAGTTCGTGCAGCGGGATCGAGGGAGCAGTACTTC. It encodes CASSQVRAAGSREQYF. The rearrangement links TRBV4-2 to TRBJ2-7, with 7 positions matching TRBD2. The CDR3 is 16 residues long. Per germline, CDR1 LGHNA and CDR2 YNFKEQ. The V and J ends lost 1 base and 7 bases, in that order; junction bases with no gene match: 13.

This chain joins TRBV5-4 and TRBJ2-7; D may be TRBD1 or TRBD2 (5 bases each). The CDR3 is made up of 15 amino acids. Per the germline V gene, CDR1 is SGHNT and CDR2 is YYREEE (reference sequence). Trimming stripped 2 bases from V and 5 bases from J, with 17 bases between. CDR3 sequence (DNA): TGTGCCAGCAGCTTCAGGGACGGGTCTTTGGACGAGCAGTACTTC. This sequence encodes CASSFRDGSLDEQYF.

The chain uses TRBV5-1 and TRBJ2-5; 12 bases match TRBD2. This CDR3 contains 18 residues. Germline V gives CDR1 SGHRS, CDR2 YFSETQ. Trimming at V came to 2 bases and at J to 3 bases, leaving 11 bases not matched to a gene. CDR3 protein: CASSFGLAGSRFEETQYF. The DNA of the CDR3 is TGCGCCAGCAGCTTCGGACTAGCGGGGAGTAGGTTCGAAGAGACCCAGTACTTC.

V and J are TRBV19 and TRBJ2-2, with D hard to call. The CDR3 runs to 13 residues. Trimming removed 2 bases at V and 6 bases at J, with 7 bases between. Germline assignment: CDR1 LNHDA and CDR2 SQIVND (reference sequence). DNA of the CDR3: TGTGCCAGTAGTATAATAGGTCCCGGGGAGCTGTTTTTT. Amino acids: CASSIIGPGELFF.

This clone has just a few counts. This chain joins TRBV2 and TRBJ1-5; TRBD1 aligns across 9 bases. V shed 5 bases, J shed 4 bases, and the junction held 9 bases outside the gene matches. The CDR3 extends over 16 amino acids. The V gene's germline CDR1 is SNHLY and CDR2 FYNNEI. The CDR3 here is CASSIEGQGPNQPQHF. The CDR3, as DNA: TGTGCCAGCAGTATCGAAGGACAGGGGCCTAATCAGCCCCAGCATTTT. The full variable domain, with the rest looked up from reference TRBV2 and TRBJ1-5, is EPEVTQTPSHQVTQMGQEVILRCVPISNHLYFYWYRQILGQKVEFLVSFYNNEISEKSEIFDDQFSVERPDGSNFTLKIRSTKLEDSAMYFCASSIEGQGPNQPQHFGDGTRLSIL.

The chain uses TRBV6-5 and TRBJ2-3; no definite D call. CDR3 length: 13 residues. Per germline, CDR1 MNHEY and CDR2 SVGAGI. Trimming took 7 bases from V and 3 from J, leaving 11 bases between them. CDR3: CASISTLTDTQYF. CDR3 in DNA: TGTGCCAGCATTTCTACACTGACAGATACGCAGTATTTT.

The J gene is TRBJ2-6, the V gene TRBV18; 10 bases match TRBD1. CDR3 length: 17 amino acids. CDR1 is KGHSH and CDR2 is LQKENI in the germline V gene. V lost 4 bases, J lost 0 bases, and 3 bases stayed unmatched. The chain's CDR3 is CASSQGTGASGANVLTF. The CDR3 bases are TGTGCCAGCTCACAGGGGACAGGGGCCTCTGGGGCCAACGTCCTGACTTTC.

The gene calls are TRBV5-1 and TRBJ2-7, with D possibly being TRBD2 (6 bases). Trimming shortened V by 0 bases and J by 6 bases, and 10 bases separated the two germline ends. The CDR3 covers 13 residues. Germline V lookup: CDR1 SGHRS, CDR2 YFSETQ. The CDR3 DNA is TGCGCCAGCAGCTTGGGCCGGGGGAGCGAGCAGTACTTC. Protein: CASSLGRGSEQYF.

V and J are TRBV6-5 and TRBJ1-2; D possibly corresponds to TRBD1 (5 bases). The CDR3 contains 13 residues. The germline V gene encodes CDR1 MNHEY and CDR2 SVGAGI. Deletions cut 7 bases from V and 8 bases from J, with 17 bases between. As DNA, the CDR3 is TGTGCCAGCACGACTGTGGGGGGAAGAGGCTACACCTTC. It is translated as CASTTVGGRGYTF.

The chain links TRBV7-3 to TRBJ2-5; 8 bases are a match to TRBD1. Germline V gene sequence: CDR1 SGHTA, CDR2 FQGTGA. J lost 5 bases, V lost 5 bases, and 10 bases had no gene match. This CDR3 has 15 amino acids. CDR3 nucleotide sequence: TGTGCCAGCAGCCCCAGACAGGGGCCTGGGGAGACCCAGTACTTC. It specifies CASSPRQGPGETQYF.

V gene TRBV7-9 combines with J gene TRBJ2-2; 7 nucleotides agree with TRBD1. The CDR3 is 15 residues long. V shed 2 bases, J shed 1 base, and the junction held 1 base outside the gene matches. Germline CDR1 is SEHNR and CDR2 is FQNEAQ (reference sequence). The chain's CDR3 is CASSLRTGNTGELFF. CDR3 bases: TGTGCCAGCAGCTTAAGGACAGGGAACACCGGGGAGCTGTTTTTT.

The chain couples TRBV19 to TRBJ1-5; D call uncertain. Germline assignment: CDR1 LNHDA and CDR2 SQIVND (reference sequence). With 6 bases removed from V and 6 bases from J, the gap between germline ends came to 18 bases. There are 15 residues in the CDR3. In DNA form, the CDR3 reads TGTGCCAGTAGAGGTTACGGGTTAGCAAGTCAGCCCCAGCATTTT. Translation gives CASRGYGLASQPQHF.

CDR3 bases: TGTGCCTGGAGTGTAGGGTGGGGGGGCGTCAGTCTGTTTTTT. The encoded protein is CAWSVGWGGVSLFF. This chain connects TRBV30 to TRBJ2-2; tentatively, D is TRBD2 (7 bases). Germline values: CDR1 GTSNPN, CDR2 SVGIG (reference sequence). Trimming left V 0 bases short and J 14 bases short, with 19 bases between. The CDR3 runs 14 residues.

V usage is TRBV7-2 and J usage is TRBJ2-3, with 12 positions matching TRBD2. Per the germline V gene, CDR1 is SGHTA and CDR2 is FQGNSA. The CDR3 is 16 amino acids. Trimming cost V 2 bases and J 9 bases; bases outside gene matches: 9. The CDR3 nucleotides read TGTGCCAGCAGCTTATCCCGCGCTAGCGGGAGGGTAACGCAGTATTTT. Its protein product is CASSLSRASGRVTQYF.

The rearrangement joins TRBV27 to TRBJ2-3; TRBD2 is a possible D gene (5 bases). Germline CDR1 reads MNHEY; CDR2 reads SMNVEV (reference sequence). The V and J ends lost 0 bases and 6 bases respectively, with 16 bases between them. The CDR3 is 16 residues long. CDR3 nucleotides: TGTGCCAGCAGTTTATCGTATCTAGGGAGTTTGGATACGCAGTATTTT. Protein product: CASSLSYLGSLDTQYF.

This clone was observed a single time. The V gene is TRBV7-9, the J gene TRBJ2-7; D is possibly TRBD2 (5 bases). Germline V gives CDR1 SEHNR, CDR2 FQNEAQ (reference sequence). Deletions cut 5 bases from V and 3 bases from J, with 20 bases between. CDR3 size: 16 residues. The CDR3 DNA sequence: TGTGCCAGCAGCCACTCTGCGGGTGGGTTTGGCTACGAGCAGTACTTC. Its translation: CASSHSAGGFGYEQYF.

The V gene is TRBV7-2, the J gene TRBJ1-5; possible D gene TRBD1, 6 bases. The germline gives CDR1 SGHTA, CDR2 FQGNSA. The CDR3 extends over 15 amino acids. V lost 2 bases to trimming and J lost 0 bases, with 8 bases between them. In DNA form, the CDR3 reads TGTGCCAGCAGCTTATCGGGGGCTAGCAATCAGCCCCAGCATTTT. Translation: CASSLSGASNQPQHF.

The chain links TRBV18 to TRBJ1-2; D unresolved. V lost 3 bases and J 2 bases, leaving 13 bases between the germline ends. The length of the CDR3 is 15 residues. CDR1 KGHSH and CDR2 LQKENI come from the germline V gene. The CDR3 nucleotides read TGTGCCAGCTCACCCACTACGGGGTCCAACTATGGCTACACCTTC. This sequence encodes CASSPTTGSNYGYTF.

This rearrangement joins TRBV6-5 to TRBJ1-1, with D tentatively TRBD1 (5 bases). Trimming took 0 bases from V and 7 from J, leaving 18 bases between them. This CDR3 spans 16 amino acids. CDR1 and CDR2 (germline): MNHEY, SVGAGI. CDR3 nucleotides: TGTGCCAGCAGTTACTCGATATCTCAGGGAACTGGTGAAGCTTTCTTT. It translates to CASSYSISQGTGEAFF.

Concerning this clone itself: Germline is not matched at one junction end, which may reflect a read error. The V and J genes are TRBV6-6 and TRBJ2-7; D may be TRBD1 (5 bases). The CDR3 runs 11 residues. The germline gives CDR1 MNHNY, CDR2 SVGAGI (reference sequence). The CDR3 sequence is CASSYPGHMDF. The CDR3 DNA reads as TGTGCCAGCAGTTACCCCGGACATATGGACTTC.

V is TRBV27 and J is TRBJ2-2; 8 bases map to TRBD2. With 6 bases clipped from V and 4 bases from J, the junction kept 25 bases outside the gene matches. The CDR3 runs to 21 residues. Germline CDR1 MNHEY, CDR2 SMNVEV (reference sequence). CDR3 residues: CASSNFQGLVGHYTATGELFF. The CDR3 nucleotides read TGTGCCAGCAGCAATTTTCAGGGACTAGTGGGTCACTATACAGCCACCGGGGAGCTGTTTTTT.

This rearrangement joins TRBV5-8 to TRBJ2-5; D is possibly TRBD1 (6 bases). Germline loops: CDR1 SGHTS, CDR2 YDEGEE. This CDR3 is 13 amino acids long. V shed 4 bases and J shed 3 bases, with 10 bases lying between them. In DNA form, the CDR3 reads TGTGCCAGCAGCCCCTCAGGGGAAGAGACCCAGTACTTC. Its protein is CASSPSGEETQYF.

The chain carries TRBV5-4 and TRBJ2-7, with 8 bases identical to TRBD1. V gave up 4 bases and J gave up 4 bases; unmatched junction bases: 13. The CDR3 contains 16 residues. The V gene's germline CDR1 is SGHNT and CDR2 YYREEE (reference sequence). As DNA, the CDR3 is TGTGCCAGCAGCCCCAGACAGGGGAACTACATGTACGAGCAGTACTTC. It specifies CASSPRQGNYMYEQYF.

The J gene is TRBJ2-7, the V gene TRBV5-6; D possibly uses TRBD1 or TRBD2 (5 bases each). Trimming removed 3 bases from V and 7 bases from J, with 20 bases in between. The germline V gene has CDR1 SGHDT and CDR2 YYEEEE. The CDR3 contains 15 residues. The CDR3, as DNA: TGTGCCAGCAGCTCGACCCGGGACCTTATATGGGAGCAGTACTTC. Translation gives CASSSTRDLIWEQYF.